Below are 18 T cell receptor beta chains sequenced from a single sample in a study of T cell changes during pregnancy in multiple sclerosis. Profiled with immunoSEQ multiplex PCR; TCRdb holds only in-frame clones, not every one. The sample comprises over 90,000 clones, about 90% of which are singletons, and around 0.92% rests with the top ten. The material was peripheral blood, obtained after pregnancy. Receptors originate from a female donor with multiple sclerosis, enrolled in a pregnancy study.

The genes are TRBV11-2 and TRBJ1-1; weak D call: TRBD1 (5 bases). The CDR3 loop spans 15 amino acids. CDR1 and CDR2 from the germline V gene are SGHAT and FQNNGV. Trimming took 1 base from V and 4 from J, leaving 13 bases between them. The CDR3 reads CASSLASGVSTEAFF. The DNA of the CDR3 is TGTGCCAGCAGCTTAGCCTCGGGGGTATCCACTGAAGCTTTCTTT.

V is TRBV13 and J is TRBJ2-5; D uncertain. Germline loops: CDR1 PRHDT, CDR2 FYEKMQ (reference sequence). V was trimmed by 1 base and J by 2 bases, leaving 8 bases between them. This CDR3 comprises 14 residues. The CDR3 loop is CASSLVARQETQYF. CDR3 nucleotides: TGTGCCAGCAGCTTAGTCGCGAGACAAGAGACCCAGTACTTC.

The chain's CDR3 is CASSALSGRSTGELFF. CDR3 coding DNA: TGTGCCAGCAGTGCCCTTAGCGGGAGAAGCACCGGGGAGCTGTTTTTT. The V call is TRBV6-1, the J call TRBJ2-2; 9 nucleotides align to TRBD2. The J segment lost 4 bases and the V segment lost 4 bases, leaving 7 bases of the junction unmatched. Germline V CDR1 and CDR2: MNHNS, SASEGT. The CDR3 is 16 residues long.

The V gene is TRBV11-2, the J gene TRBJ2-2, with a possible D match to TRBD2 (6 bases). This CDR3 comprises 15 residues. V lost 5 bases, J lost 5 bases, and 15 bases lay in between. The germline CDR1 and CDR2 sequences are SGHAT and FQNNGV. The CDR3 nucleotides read TGTGCCAGCAGCCCCATCCGGGGGAGGACCGGGGAGCTGTTTTTT. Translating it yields CASSPIRGRTGELFF.

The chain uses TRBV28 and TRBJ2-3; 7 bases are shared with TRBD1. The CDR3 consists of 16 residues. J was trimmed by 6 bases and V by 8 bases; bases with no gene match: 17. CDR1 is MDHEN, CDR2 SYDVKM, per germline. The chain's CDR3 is CASGETGKVKIDTQYF. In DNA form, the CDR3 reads TGTGCCAGCGGTGAGACAGGGAAGGTTAAGATCGATACGCAGTATTTT.

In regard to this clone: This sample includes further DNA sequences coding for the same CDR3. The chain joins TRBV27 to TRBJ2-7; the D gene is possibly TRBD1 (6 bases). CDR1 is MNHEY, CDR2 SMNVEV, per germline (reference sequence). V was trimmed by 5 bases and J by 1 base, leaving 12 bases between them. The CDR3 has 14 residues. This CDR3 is CASSPMTGSYEQYF. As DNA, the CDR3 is TGTGCCAGCAGTCCAATGACAGGTTCCTACGAGCAGTACTTC.

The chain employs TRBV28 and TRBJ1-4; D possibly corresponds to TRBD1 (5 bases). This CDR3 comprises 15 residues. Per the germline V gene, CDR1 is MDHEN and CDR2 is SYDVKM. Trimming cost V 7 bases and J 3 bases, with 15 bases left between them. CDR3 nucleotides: TGTGCCAGCAACGTAAGGGGTTCGGCTAATGAAAAACTGTTTTTT. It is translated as CASNVRGSANEKLFF.

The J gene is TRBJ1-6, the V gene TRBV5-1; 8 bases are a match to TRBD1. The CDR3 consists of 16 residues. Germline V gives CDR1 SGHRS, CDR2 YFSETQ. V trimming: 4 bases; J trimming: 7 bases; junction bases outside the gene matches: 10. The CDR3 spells CASSSQGDRQNSPLHF. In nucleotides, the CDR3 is TGCGCCAGCAGCAGCCAGGGGGACAGGCAAAATTCACCCCTCCACTTT.

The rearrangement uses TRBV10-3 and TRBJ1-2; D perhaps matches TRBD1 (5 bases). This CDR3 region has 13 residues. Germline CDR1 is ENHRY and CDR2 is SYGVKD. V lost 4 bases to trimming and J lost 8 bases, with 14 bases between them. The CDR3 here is CAISGGEGSGYTF. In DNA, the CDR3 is TGTGCCATCAGTGGTGGGGAGGGGAGCGGCTACACCTTC.

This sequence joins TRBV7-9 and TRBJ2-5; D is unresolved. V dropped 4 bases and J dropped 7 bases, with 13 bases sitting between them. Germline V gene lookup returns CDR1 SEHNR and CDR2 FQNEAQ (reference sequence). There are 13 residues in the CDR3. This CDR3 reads CASSSRDSWTQYF. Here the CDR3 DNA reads TGTGCCAGCAGCTCTCGAGATTCCTGGACCCAGTACTTC. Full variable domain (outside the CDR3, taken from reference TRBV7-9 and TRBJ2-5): DTGVSQNPRHKITKRGQNVTFRCDPISEHNRLYWYRQTLGQGPEFLTYFQNEAQLEKSRLLSDRFSAERPKGSFSTLEIQRTEQGDSAMYLCASSSRDSWTQYFGPGTRLLVL.

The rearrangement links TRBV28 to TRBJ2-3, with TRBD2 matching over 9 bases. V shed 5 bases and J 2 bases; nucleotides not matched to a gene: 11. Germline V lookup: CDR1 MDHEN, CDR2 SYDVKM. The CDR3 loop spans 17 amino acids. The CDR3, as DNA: TGTGCCAGCAGTGTTGAGACTAGCGGCATCCTCACAGATACGCAGTATTTT. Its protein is CASSVETSGILTDTQYF.

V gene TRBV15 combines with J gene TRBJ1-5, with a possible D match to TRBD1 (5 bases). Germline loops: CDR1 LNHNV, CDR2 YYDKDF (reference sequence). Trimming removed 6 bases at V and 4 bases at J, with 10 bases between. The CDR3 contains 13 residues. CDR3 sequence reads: CATRAGRNQPQHF. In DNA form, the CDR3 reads TGTGCCACCAGAGCAGGGAGGAATCAGCCCCAGCATTTT.

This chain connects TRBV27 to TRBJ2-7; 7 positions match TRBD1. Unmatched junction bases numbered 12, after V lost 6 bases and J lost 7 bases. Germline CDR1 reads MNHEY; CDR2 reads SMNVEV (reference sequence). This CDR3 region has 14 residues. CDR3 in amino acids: CASSITRPDREQYF. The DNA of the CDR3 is TGTGCCAGCAGCATTACCCGACCGGACAGGGAGCAGTACTTC.

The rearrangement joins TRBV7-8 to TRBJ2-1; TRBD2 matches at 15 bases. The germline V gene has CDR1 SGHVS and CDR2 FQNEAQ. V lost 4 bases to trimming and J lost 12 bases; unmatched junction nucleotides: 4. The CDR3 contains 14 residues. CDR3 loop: CASSSWTSGRAQFF. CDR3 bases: TGTGCCAGCAGCTCATGGACTAGCGGGAGGGCGCAGTTCTTC.

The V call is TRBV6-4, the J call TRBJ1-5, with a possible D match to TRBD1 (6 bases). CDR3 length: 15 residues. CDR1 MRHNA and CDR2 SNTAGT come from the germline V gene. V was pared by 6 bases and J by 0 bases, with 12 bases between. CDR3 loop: CASREQGNSNQPQHF. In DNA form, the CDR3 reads TGTGCCAGCAGGGAACAGGGAAATAGCAATCAGCCCCAGCATTTT.

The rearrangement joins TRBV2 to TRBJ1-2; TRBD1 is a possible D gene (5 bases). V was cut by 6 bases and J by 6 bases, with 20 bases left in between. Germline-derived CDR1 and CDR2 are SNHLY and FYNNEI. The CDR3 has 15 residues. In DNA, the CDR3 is TGTGCCAGCAGCGCCCTCCCAGGGTTCCGGGATGGCTACACCTTC. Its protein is CASSALPGFRDGYTF.

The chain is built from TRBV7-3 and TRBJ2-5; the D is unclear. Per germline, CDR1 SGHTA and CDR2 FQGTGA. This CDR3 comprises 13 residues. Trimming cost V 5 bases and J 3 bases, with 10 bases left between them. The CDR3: CASSQVHKETQYF. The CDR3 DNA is TGTGCCAGCAGCCAGGTTCACAAAGAGACCCAGTACTTC.

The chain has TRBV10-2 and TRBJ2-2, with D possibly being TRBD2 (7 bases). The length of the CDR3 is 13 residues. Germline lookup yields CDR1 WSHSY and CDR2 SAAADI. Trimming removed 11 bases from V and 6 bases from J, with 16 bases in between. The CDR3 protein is CAGGAGVPGELFF. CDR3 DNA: TGCGCCGGGGGGGCAGGAGTACCCGGGGAGCTGTTTTTT.